The rows below give T cell receptor beta chains drawn from one sample of a study of cytomegalovirus exposure and HLA in healthy donors. Profiling relied on immunoSEQ multiplex PCR, and the TCRdb table lists in-frame clones only, not all of them. In the table there are under 150,000 clones, roughly 80% of which are singletons. What was sequenced was PBMCs. Receptor source: a man aged 25 to 45 in good health and CMV-seronegative. Both conserved end residues are part of each CDR3. A D gene is named only where the DNA matches it firmly. Expanded clones get a size class; other rows say once, few or many, or leave the size out.

cdr3_nt,cdr3_aa,clone_size,d_call,j_call,v_call
TGTGCCAGCAGTGGCTGGAGCGGGGGTACCGGTACGGGAGCCGGGGAGCTGTTTTTT,CASSGWSGGTGTGAGELFF,NA,TRBD2,TRBJ2-2,TRBV28
TGCGCCAGCAGGGACAGCCCGAGACCAAGCGAAGCTTTCTTT,CASRDSPRPSEAFF,NA,NA,TRBJ1-1,TRBV5-1
TGCGCCAGCAGTGAGTCGAGACAGGGGTACACTGAAGCTTTCTTT,CASSESRQGYTEAFF,NA,TRBD1,TRBJ1-1,TRBV10-1
TGTGCCAGCAGAGAGACAGGGGCAGATTCACCCCTCCACTTT,CASRETGADSPLHF,NA,TRBD1,TRBJ1-6,TRBV2
TGTGCCATCAGGGGACAGGGGATTTCGGTCACCGGGGAGCTGTTTTTT,CAIRGQGISVTGELFF,NA,TRBD1,TRBJ2-2,TRBV10-3
TGTGCCAGCTCACCGGGGCGGCAAGAGACCCAGTACTTC,CASSPGRQETQYF,NA,NA,TRBJ2-5,TRBV18
TGTGCCAGCAGTACAGGGACCGCTCAGCCCCAGCATTTT,CASSTGTAQPQHF,NA,NA,TRBJ1-5,TRBV28
TGCGCCAGCAGACCCACAGGGTTGGCGGCGGACACTGAAGCTTTCTTT,CASRPTGLAADTEAFF,NA,NA,TRBJ1-1,TRBV4-1
TGTGCCAGCAGTTTAGTAACTAGCGGGAAGAATGAGCAGTTCTTC,CASSLVTSGKNEQFF,few,TRBD2,TRBJ2-1,TRBV27
TGCAGCGTTGGGGAGACAGGGAGCACAGATACGCAGTATTTT,CSVGETGSTDTQYF,NA,TRBD1,TRBJ2-3,TRBV29-1
TGTGCCAGCAGGGCTAGCGATCTTAACTATGGCTACACCTTC,CASRASDLNYGYTF,once,NA,TRBJ1-2,TRBV28
TGTGCCACCAGCGGCCCCCCGGAGCAGTTCTTC,CATSGPPEQFF,NA,NA,TRBJ2-1,TRBV15
TGTGCCAGCAGTATCCGAGCGGAGACCCAGTACTTC,CASSIRAETQYF,few,NA,TRBJ2-5,TRBV2
TGTGCCAGCAGCCAGGGACAGAACTATGGCTACACCTTC,CASSQGQNYGYTF,NA,TRBD1,TRBJ1-2,TRBV6-5
TGTGCCAGCAGTTACGGGACAGGGGGCTTCGGCTATGGCTACACCTTC,CASSYGTGGFGYGYTF,NA,TRBD1,TRBJ1-2,TRBV6-6
TGTGCCAGCAGCAAAGGAAAGGCGGACAGGGCCGATTATGGGAACGAGCAGTACTTC,CASSKGKADRADYGNEQYF,NA,NA,TRBJ2-7,TRBV21-1
TGTGCCTGGAGGGGACTAGCGGGTACCTACGAGCAGTACTTC,CAWRGLAGTYEQYF,once,TRBD2,TRBJ2-7,TRBV30
TGTGCCAGTAGTATAGATCTTGGACAGGGCGAAAAACTGTTTTTT,CASSIDLGQGEKLFF,NA,TRBD1,TRBJ1-4,TRBV19
TGTGCCAGCATTAAACTAGCGGTTGAGACCCAGTACTTC,CASIKLAVETQYF,NA,TRBD2,TRBJ2-5,TRBV2
TGTGCCAGCAGTGTAATGTGGAGGCTCCCGGGGGAGACCCAGTACTTC,CASSVMWRLPGETQYF,NA,NA,TRBJ2-5,TRBV6-1
TGTGCCAGCACCTCCGGACAGGTTTCCTACGAGCAGTACTTC,CASTSGQVSYEQYF,NA,TRBD1,TRBJ2-7,TRBV7-9
TGTGCCACCAGCAGGGGATCCGGGACAGCACAAGAGACCCAGTACTTC,CATSRGSGTAQETQYF,NA,TRBD1,TRBJ2-5,TRBV15
TGTGCCAGCAGTTGGGAGGGCCGAGGGGAGACCCAGTACTTC,CASSWEGRGETQYF,NA,TRBD2,TRBJ2-5,TRBV28
TGTGCCAGCAGCTTTGCTATAGCGGGGAACAATGAGCAGTTCTTC,CASSFAIAGNNEQFF,NA,TRBD2,TRBJ2-1,TRBV11-1
TGTGCCAGCAGCCCCCAGGGTAGCGGGAGCGGGGAGACCCAGTACTTC,CASSPQGSGSGETQYF,NA,TRBD2,TRBJ2-5,TRBV4-2
TGTGCCAGCAGCGTAGGGGGGCTAGCGGGGAGGGATGAGCAGTTCTTC,CASSVGGLAGRDEQFF,NA,TRBD2,TRBJ2-1,TRBV9
TGTGCCAGCAGCTTATTTCCTGTAGTTGGTATGAACACTGAAGCTTTCTTT,CASSLFPVVGMNTEAFF,NA,NA,TRBJ1-1,TRBV7-9
TGTGCCAGCAGCTTGGCCAGACAGGGGTTGAGCTATGGCTACACCTTC,CASSLARQGLSYGYTF,NA,TRBD1,TRBJ1-2,TRBV5-4
TGTGCCAGCAGTTACTCGATCGGGGATGAGCAGTTCTTC,CASSYSIGDEQFF,NA,NA,TRBJ2-1,TRBV6-6
TGTGCCTGGAGTGTAATGAGTCCCAGGGGATCCTCACCCCTCCACTTT,CAWSVMSPRGSSPLHF,NA,NA,TRBJ1-6,TRBV30
TGCGCCAGCAGCTTGGCAGGGTTCGAGCACGAGCAGTACTTC,CASSLAGFEHEQYF,NA,NA,TRBJ2-7,TRBV5-1
TGTGCCAGTAGCCCCCGGGGGGCAGGGTACGAGCAGTACTTC,CASSPRGAGYEQYF,NA,NA,TRBJ2-7,TRBV19
TGTGCCAGTAGTCTTCACAGGGGGACCCCCTACGAGCAGTACTTC,CASSLHRGTPYEQYF,NA,TRBD1,TRBJ2-7,TRBV19
TGTGCCAGCAGCTCGGGACAGGTTGGGGCTTTCTTT,CASSSGQVGAFF,NA,TRBD1,TRBJ1-1,TRBV7-9
TGTGCCAGCAGTTTGCGGGCGACCGGACAGGGCCACGAGCAGTACTTC,CASSLRATGQGHEQYF,NA,TRBD1,TRBJ2-7,TRBV28
TGTGCCAGCAGTGAGCCGGGACTAGCGCGAAATGAGCAGTTCTTC,CASSEPGLARNEQFF,NA,TRBD2,TRBJ2-1,TRBV25-1
TGTGCCTGGGGTCGGACAGCTGTTTACGAGCAGTACTTC,CAWGRTAVYEQYF,NA,NA,TRBJ2-7,TRBV30
TGTGCCAGCCTCGTTCAAGGGACAGACTATGGCTACACCTTC,CASLVQGTDYGYTF,NA,TRBD1,TRBJ1-2,TRBV27
TGTGCCAGCAGTCCCTCCGGGACAGGGCTCTACGAGCAGTACTTC,CASSPSGTGLYEQYF,NA,TRBD1,TRBJ2-7,TRBV28
TGTGCCAGCAGCTTAGTATACACAGATACGCAGTATTTT,CASSLVYTDTQYF,few,NA,TRBJ2-3,TRBV7-3
TGTGCCTGGAGTGTATTCTCACCCCTACAGGTTTTCACCGGGGAGCTGTTTTTT,CAWSVFSPLQVFTGELFF,NA,NA,TRBJ2-2,TRBV30
TGTGCCAGCAGAGGGACAGGGGGATATACGCAGTATTTT,CASRGTGGYTQYF,NA,TRBD1,TRBJ2-3,TRBV6-5
TGTGCCACCAGCAGGGACAGGGGTTGGCAAGAGACCCAGTACTTC,CATSRDRGWQETQYF,NA,TRBD1,TRBJ2-5,TRBV15
TGTGCCAGCAGCTTAACGCGGCGGCCTTATAGCAATCAGCCCCAGCATTTT,CASSLTRRPYSNQPQHF,few,NA,TRBJ1-5,TRBV7-3
TGTGCCAGCAAACTTAAGGGGCGGTCTGAAGCTTTCTTT,CASKLKGRSEAFF,few,NA,TRBJ1-1,TRBV28
TGTGCCAGCAGTCTCTTAGCGGGGAGAAGCACAGATACGCAGTATTTT,CASSLLAGRSTDTQYF,few,TRBD2,TRBJ2-3,TRBV27
TGTGCCAGCAGCGTATTCGACCAGGAGGGCTACGAGCAGTACTTC,CASSVFDQEGYEQYF,NA,NA,TRBJ2-7,TRBV9
TGTGCCAGCAGTGAGACGGGATGGGATTCACCCCTCCACTTT,CASSETGWDSPLHF,once,NA,TRBJ1-6,TRBV6-4
TGTGCCAGCAGCGTAGCTCGGTTGGGAGCGGGGGGCAAAAACAATGAGCAGTTCTTC,CASSVARLGAGGKNNEQFF,once,TRBD2,TRBJ2-1,TRBV9
TGTGCCACCAGCAGAGATTCGGGTGAGGGCCAGTACTTC,CATSRDSGEGQYF,NA,NA,TRBJ2-5,TRBV15
TGTGCCAGCAGTTTCGGGTCAGGGCCTAACTATGGCTACACCTTC,CASSFGSGPNYGYTF,NA,NA,TRBJ1-2,TRBV27
TGTGCCAGCAGCGTAGCTAGTATTGCCACCGGGGAGCTGTTTTTT,CASSVASIATGELFF,NA,NA,TRBJ2-2,TRBV9
TGTGCCAGCAGCTTAAGGGGTATCATGAACACTGAAGCTTTCTTT,CASSLRGIMNTEAFF,NA,NA,TRBJ1-1,TRBV7-6
TGTGCCAGCAGTTTTCGAGGGACTGAAGCTTTCTTT,CASSFRGTEAFF,once,NA,TRBJ1-1,TRBV27
TGTGCCAGCAGCCAAGATCTCTTCGGGACTCTCTACGAGCAGTACTTC,CASSQDLFGTLYEQYF,NA,NA,TRBJ2-7,TRBV14
TGTGCCAGCAGTCCGAGCGGGGCGAGCACAGATACGCAGTATTTT,CASSPSGASTDTQYF,NA,TRBD2,TRBJ2-3,TRBV27
TGTGCCAGTAGTACAGGGGGCATGAATGAGCAGTTCTTC,CASSTGGMNEQFF,NA,TRBD1,TRBJ2-1,TRBV19
TGCGCCAGCAGCCAAGGTAATACAGGGGTTGCCAAAAACATTCAGTACTTC,CASSQGNTGVAKNIQYF,NA,TRBD1,TRBJ2-4,TRBV4-3
TGCGCCAGCAGCTTGGACAGGACGAGCACAGATACGCAGTATTTT,CASSLDRTSTDTQYF,NA,NA,TRBJ2-3,TRBV5-1